The rows below give T cell receptor beta chains drawn from one sample of a study of cytomegalovirus exposure and HLA in healthy donors. Clones were read by immunoSEQ multiplex PCR, and TCRdb kept only the in-frame ones, dropping some. The sample yields more than 150,000 clones, approximately 84% seen once. Input material: PBMCs. The receptor source for this set is a man aged 50 or older in good health and CMV-seronegative. Each CDR3 is given with its conserved first and last residue. The D gene is left open where the match is weak. A row's size may be missing; if present it is once, few, many or a size class.

>15|TRBD2|TRBJ2-7|NA|TRBV27
TGTGCCAGCAGTTTAACGAGCGGGGGCTCCTACGAGCAGTACTTC
CASSLTSGGSYEQYF
>12|NA|TRBJ2-7|NA|TRBV21-1
TGTGCCGGCGGGGATGGGTCGCTCGAGCAGTACTTC
CAGGDGSLEQYF
>15|NA|TRBJ1-5|NA|TRBV18
TGTGCCAGCTCACCGGGCACAGGCAACCATCAGCCCCAGCATTTT
CASSPGTGNHQPQHF
>16|NA|TRBJ2-5|few|TRBV7-9
TGTGCCAGCAGCTTCATAACAGGAGACTCGAAAGAGACCCAGTACTTC
CASSFITGDSKETQYF
>16|TRBD1|TRBJ2-1|NA|TRBV4-3
TGCGCCAGCAGCCAAGACTGGGGACAGAACTACAATGAGCAGTTCTTC
CASSQDWGQNYNEQFF
>13|NA|TRBJ1-1|NA|TRBV11-3
TGTGCCAGCAGCTTTACAGGGACCTCTGAAGCTTTCTTT
CASSFTGTSEAFF
>13|NA|TRBJ1-2|NA|TRBV12-5
TGTGCTAGTGGTTTGGGGAGTCGGGGAGGCTACACCTTC
CASGLGSRGGYTF
>14|TRBD1|TRBJ1-5|NA|TRBV18
TGTGCCAGCTCTCACCGGGACAGGGATCAGCCCCAGCATTTT
CASSHRDRDQPQHF
>16|TRBD1|TRBJ1-4|NA|TRBV4-3
TGCGCCAGCAGCCCCCGCCGGACAGGGTGGGATGAAAAACTGTTTTTT
CASSPRRTGWDEKLFF
>15|NA|TRBJ2-3|NA|TRBV4-1
TGCGCCAGCAGCCAGGTTGTAGTAGCCCCCGATACGCAGTATTTT
CASSQVVVAPDTQYF
>14|NA|TRBJ1-1|NA|TRBV5-1
TGCGCCAGCAGCCCACTGGGACAGAACACTGAAGCTTTCTTT
CASSPLGQNTEAFF
>15|NA|TRBJ1-6|NA|TRBV19
TGTGCCAGTAGTGACCGGGCGGAGGAGATGTCACCCCTCCACTTT
CASSDRAEEMSPLHF
>12|TRBD2|TRBJ2-3|NA|TRBV30
TGTGCCTGGAGTTCAAGCGGGGGGCCCCCATATTTT
CAWSSSGGPPYF
>13|NA|TRBJ1-5|once|TRBV9
TGTGCCAGCAGCGTAGACCTTCAGGGGCCCCAGCATTTT
CASSVDLQGPQHF
>20|TRBD1|TRBJ1-6|NA|TRBV12-5
TGTGCTAGTGGTGACGGGGGCCCGGGACAGGGATCTTCCTATAATTCACCCCTCCACTTT
CASGDGGPGQGSSYNSPLHF
>13|TRBD1|TRBJ1-2|NA|TRBV6-5
TGTGCCAGCATCGGCCAGGGGGACTATGGCTACACCTTC
CASIGQGDYGYTF
>12|TRBD1|TRBJ1-2|once|TRBV29-1
TGCAGCCTCGGGACAGGGATAGGTGGCTACACCTTC
CSLGTGIGGYTF
>14|NA|TRBJ2-1|few|TRBV25-1
TGTGCCAGCAGCCGAACAGGGGGGGGTAATGAGCAGTTCTTC
CASSRTGGGNEQFF
>16|TRBD1|TRBJ1-5|NA|TRBV25-1
TGTGCCAGCCATATCCGGACAGGGGAGGCAAATCAGCCCCAGCATTTT
CASHIRTGEANQPQHF
>14|NA|TRBJ1-1|NA|TRBV7-3
TGTGCCAGCAGCGAAAGGGGTGGCGGCACTGAAGCTTTCTTT
CASSERGGGTEAFF
>16|NA|TRBJ2-5|NA|TRBV5-8
TGTGCCAGCAGCTTTTTGGGAACCAGACTAATGGAGACCCAGTACTTC
CASSFLGTRLMETQYF
>14|TRBD2|TRBJ2-7|NA|TRBV6-5
TGTGCCACGGGTGTCGGGGGGGTCGGCTACGAGCAGTACTTC
CATGVGGVGYEQYF
>12|NA|TRBJ2-1|NA|TRBV11-2
TGTGCCAGCACCCAACAGTACAATGAGCAGTTCTTC
CASTQQYNEQFF
>15|TRBD2|TRBJ2-2|NA|TRBV27
TGTGCCAGCAGCTTCTTTGGACTAGCGACCGGGGAGCTGTTTTTT
CASSFFGLATGELFF
>15|TRBD2|TRBJ2-3|NA|TRBV9
TGTGCCAGCAGCGGGCCGGGACTACCTACAGATACGCAGTATTTT
CASSGPGLPTDTQYF
>15|TRBD1|TRBJ1-1|many|TRBV6-1
TGTGCCAGCACTCTGGGGGGACAGGGGAACACTGAAGCTTTCTTT
CASTLGGQGNTEAFF
>12|NA|TRBJ1-1|few|TRBV9
TGTGCCAGCAGCGACGGGAGGGATGAAGCTTTCTTT
CASSDGRDEAFF
>13|NA|TRBJ1-3|NA|TRBV7-9
TGTTCCACCCAAAAAGCTGTTGGAAACACCATATATTTT
CSTQKAVGNTIYF
>14|TRBD1|TRBJ1-1|NA|TRBV19
TGTGCCAGTAGTATCCACGGACAGGGGGTTGAAGCTTTCTTT
CASSIHGQGVEAFF
>16|TRBD1|TRBJ2-1|NA|TRBV25-1
TGTGCCAGCAGTGAAATCCAGGGGACAGGGGGCAATGAGCAGTTCTTC
CASSEIQGTGGNEQFF
>14|NA|TRBJ2-2|NA|TRBV6-1
TGTGCCAGCAGTGTTTGGGGGGACACCGGGGAGCTGTTTTTT
CASSVWGDTGELFF
>13|NA|TRBJ1-2|few|TRBV27
TGTGCCAGCAGTTTATGGGCAGACTATGGCTACACCTTC
CASSLWADYGYTF
>17|TRBD1|TRBJ1-5|NA|TRBV19
TGTGCCAGTAGTATTTTAAGAAGGCAGGGGGGCAATCAGCCCCAGCATTTT
CASSILRRQGGNQPQHF
>14|NA|TRBJ2-1|NA|TRBV9
TGTGCCAGCAGCGTATTGGACACCTACAATGAGCAGTTCTTC
CASSVLDTYNEQFF
>13|NA|TRBJ1-5|NA|TRBV7-2
TGTGCCAGCAGCTTTTCCCAAGGAGGGCCCCAGCATTTT
CASSFSQGGPQHF
>12|NA|TRBJ1-1|once|TRBV7-2
TGTGCCAGCAGCTTAGTGGGCAGTCAAGCTTTCTTT
CASSLVGSQAFF
>14|NA|TRBJ1-1|NA|TRBV4-3
TGCGCCAGCAGCTTTGCGAGTAAGAACACTGAAGCTTTCTTT
CASSFASKNTEAFF
>14|TRBD1|TRBJ1-4|NA|TRBV10-3
TGTGCCATCAGTGGTGCAGGGGGGAATGAAAAACTGTTTTTT
CAISGAGGNEKLFF
>16|TRBD1|TRBJ1-1|NA|TRBV10-3
TGTGCCATCAGTCCGGACAGGGGACAAGGGAACACTGAAGCTTTCTTT
CAISPDRGQGNTEAFF
>15|NA|TRBJ2-1|once|TRBV5-1
TGCGCCAGCAGCTTGGGGCAGGGGTCCTACAATGAGCAGTTCTTC
CASSLGQGSYNEQFF
>12|NA|TRBJ1-1|NA|TRBV21-1
TGTGCCAGAAAAACAGGGGGAACTGAAGCTTTCTTT
CARKTGGTEAFF
>14|NA|TRBJ2-5|NA|TRBV2
TGTGCCAGCAGTGGGGGGGTCAGGGTGAAGACCCAGTACTTC
CASSGGVRVKTQYF
>13|TRBD1|TRBJ2-5|few|TRBV27
TGTGCCAGCCGTAACAGGGGGCAAGAGACCCAGTACTTC
CASRNRGQETQYF
>11|NA|TRBJ1-1|NA|TRBV5-5
TGTGCCAGCAGCTATGAAACGGGAGCTTTCTTT
CASSYETGAFF
>15|TRBD1|TRBJ2-5|NA|TRBV5-4
TGTGCCAGCAGCTTTTGGGGACAGGTCCAAGCAACCCAGTACTTC
CASSFWGQVQATQYF
>14|NA|TRBJ1-2|NA|TRBV27
TGTGCCAGCAGCCGCGGCGGCAGGGAGGGTGGCTACACCTTC
CASSRGGREGGYTF
>15|TRBD1|TRBJ2-7|few|TRBV5-6
TGTGCCAGCAGCTCCGGGACAGGGCATACCTACGAGCAGTACTTC
CASSSGTGHTYEQYF
>17|TRBD1|TRBJ1-2|NA|TRBV5-4
TGTGCCAGCAGCTTGAGCCGGACAGGGTTGGGGGGCTATGGCTACACCTTC
CASSLSRTGLGGYGYTF